This T cell receptor (beta chain) originates from a study of blood T cell repertoires in COVID-19. Overall study context: The United States, Italy and Spain supplied acute and convalescent COVID-19 samples. In each case, the material was cDNA or gDNA derived from T cells, B-cell-depleted T cells, or PBMCs.

The repertoire was sequenced with immunoSEQ multiplex PCR; TCRdb's copy has only in-frame clones and lacks some. The profile shows about 350,000 clones, approximately 91% of them singletons. Followed over time, Seattle patients had been enrolled while infection was active. The CDR3 contains 15 residues. V was shortened by 6 bases and J by 4 bases, with 18 bases between the two germline ends. Germline CDR1 LNHDA, CDR2 SQIVND (reference sequence). The chain is built from TRBV19 and TRBJ1-2; D is perhaps TRBD1 (6 bases). The sequence came from a woman in her seventies with COVID-19, enrolled during active disease. Material: peripheral blood. The CDR3, as DNA: TGTGCCAGTAGCCCTGGACAGTACCAACTCTATGGCTACACCTTC. Translation gives CASSPGQYQLYGYTF.